These 18 T cell receptor beta chains originate from one sample sequenced in a study of blood T cell repertoires in COVID-19. Sequencing was performed with immunoSEQ multiplex PCR; in TCRdb, only in-frame clones are kept and a portion is missing. The repertoire holds more than 140,000 clones, roughly 88% seen once, with about 7.8% in the top ten. The sample was peripheral blood. The receptors were sampled from a woman aged 50 to 60 in a cohort sampled during active or convalescent COVID-19.

This rearrangement joins TRBV4-1 to TRBJ1-5, with D uncertain. V lost 0 bases and J lost 0, with 18 bases in between. The CDR3 has 19 residues. Germline assignment: CDR1 MGHRA and CDR2 YSYEKL. For the CDR3, the DNA is TGCGCCAGCAGCCAAGACCCCACCCTAGACCGCACTAGCAATCAGCCCCAGCATTTT. This sequence encodes CASSQDPTLDRTSNQPQHF.

The CDR3 sequence is CASSVQVGKRTTNEKLFF. The CDR3 DNA reads TGTGCCAGCAGCGTACAGGTGGGGAAAAGAACAACTAATGAAAAACTGTTTTTT. The genes are TRBV11-2 and TRBJ1-4, with D perhaps TRBD1 (5 bases). Trimming removed 5 bases at V and 0 bases at J, with 19 bases between. CDR3 length equals 18 residues. Germline V CDR1 and CDR2: SGHAT, FQNNGV.

The CDR3 sequence is CASSLALTGGVNTEAFF. Written as DNA, the CDR3 is TGTGCCAGCAGCTTAGCGCTGACAGGGGGCGTGAACACTGAAGCTTTCTTT. The chain couples TRBV7-6 to TRBJ1-1; the match to TRBD1 covers 10 bases. With 0 bases clipped from V and 0 bases from J, the junction kept 4 bases outside the gene matches. Germline loops: CDR1 SGHVS, CDR2 FNYEAQ. CDR3 size: 17 residues.

The V call is TRBV7-9, the J call TRBJ1-4, with 8 positions matching TRBD1. CDR1 is SEHNR and CDR2 is FQNEAQ in the germline V gene (reference sequence). V lost 0 bases and J lost 7; bases outside the gene matches: 10. This CDR3 has 17 amino acids. The CDR3 bases are TGTGCCAGCAGCTTAGCGGTCGGCAGGGGGCTGAGTGAAAAACTGTTTTTT. This gives the protein CASSLAVGRGLSEKLFF.

The chain carries TRBV20-1 and TRBJ2-7; D is unresolved. The CDR3 runs 10 residues. The germline V gene encodes CDR1 DFQATT and CDR2 SNEGSKA (reference sequence). The V and J ends lost 6 bases and 6 bases respectively, with 9 bases between them. CDR3 in DNA: TGCAGTGCCAACCCGGGCGAGCAGTACTTC. This sequence encodes CSANPGEQYF.

The chain carries TRBV5-4 and TRBJ1-2, with 9 bases that match TRBD1. J was trimmed by 7 bases and V by 1 base; bases with no gene match: 8. This CDR3 has 15 residues. CDR1 is SGHNT and CDR2 is YYREEE in the germline V gene (reference sequence). The CDR3 DNA reads as TGTGCCAGCAGCTTGAGCGTCCGGGACAGGGTTGGCTACACCTTC. Its translation is CASSLSVRDRVGYTF.

The V gene is TRBV3-1 (or the pseudogene TRBV3-2), the J gene TRBJ1-1; a weak D match, TRBD1 (5 bases). Per the germline V gene, CDR1 is LGHDT and CDR2 is YNNKEL (reference sequence). V gave up 1 base and J gave up 1 base, with 10 bases separating them. The CDR3 consists of 15 residues. The chain's CDR3 is CASSQGAGQNTEAFF. CDR3 bases: TGTGCCAGCAGCCAAGGGGCAGGACAGAACACTGAAGCTTTCTTT.

The chain couples TRBV14 to TRBJ1-2; 7 bases agree with TRBD1. Trimming at V came to 4 bases and at J to 4 bases, leaving 9 bases not matched to a gene. The length of the CDR3 is 15 residues. Germline V gene sequence: CDR1 SGHDN, CDR2 FVKESK. The CDR3 spells CASSLPPPGGYGYTF. In DNA form, the CDR3 reads TGTGCCAGCAGCCTCCCACCGCCAGGGGGCTATGGCTACACCTTC.

The chain uses TRBV7-9 and TRBJ2-5, with D perhaps TRBD2 (7 bases). The CDR3 is 15 amino acids. V was pared by 3 bases and J by 5 bases, with 16 bases between. CDR1 is SEHNR and CDR2 is FQNEAQ in the germline V gene (reference sequence). DNA for the CDR3: TGTGCCAGCAGCTTTCGAGGGGGGGCCGTGGAGACCCAGTACTTC. Encoded protein: CASSFRGGAVETQYF.

The rearrangement uses TRBV4-2 and TRBJ2-7; D perhaps matches TRBD2 (6 bases). V shed 4 bases and J shed 3 bases, with 13 bases lying between them. Germline V gives CDR1 LGHNA, CDR2 YNFKEQ. This CDR3 contains 14 residues. In DNA form, the CDR3 reads TGTGCCAGCAGCCCTTATCCAGCGGGCTACGAGCAGTACTTC. Its translation: CASSPYPAGYEQYF.

V gene TRBV19 combines with J gene TRBJ2-7, with D hard to call. CDR1 LNHDA and CDR2 SQIVND come from the germline V gene (reference sequence). Trimming left V 0 bases short and J 3 bases short, with 12 bases between. The CDR3 is 15 residues long. CDR3 amino acids: CASSIDHRPVYEQYF. The CDR3 nucleotides are TGTGCCAGTAGTATAGATCACAGACCAGTCTACGAGCAGTACTTC.

The chain combines TRBV6-5 with TRBJ1-6; D uncertain. Germline CDR1 is MNHEY and CDR2 is SVGAGI. The germline V and J ends were trimmed by 2 bases and 9 bases, with 14 bases remaining between them. The CDR3 covers 15 residues. CDR3 nucleotides: TGTGCCAGCAGTTACAGTTTAAGCTTACGTTCACCCCTCCACTTT. Translating gives CASSYSLSLRSPLHF.

V gene TRBV27 combines with J gene TRBJ1-6; D remains ambiguous. The CDR3 totals 14 residues. Germline V lookup: CDR1 MNHEY, CDR2 SMNVEV (reference sequence). V shed 5 bases and J shed 0 bases, with 5 bases lying between them. As DNA, the CDR3 is TGTGCCAGCAGTCTCGGCTCCTATAATTCACCCCTCCACTTT. This translates into CASSLGSYNSPLHF.

V usage is TRBV7-8 and J usage is TRBJ1-3; D ambiguous. CDR1 and CDR2 (germline): SGHVS, FQNEAQ. The CDR3 is 17 amino acids. V was pared by 5 bases and J by 0 bases, with 17 bases between. CDR3 in DNA: TGTGCCAGCAGCCAAGACATCCCGGCCCTCTCTGGAAACACCATATATTTT. Translation: CASSQDIPALSGNTIYF.

The chain combines TRBV19 with TRBJ1-6; the match to TRBD1 covers 8 bases. J was trimmed by 5 bases and V by 3 bases; bases with no gene match: 12. CDR3 length equals 18 residues. Germline V CDR1 and CDR2: LNHDA, SQIVND (reference sequence). The CDR3 DNA reads as TGTGCCAGTAGTATGTTCCCACCACGGACAGGGCATAATTCACCCCTCCACTTT. Translated: CASSMFPPRTGHNSPLHF.

The chain joins TRBV15 to TRBJ1-1, with TRBD1 as a possible D gene (5 bases). V was pared by 1 base and J by 5 bases, with 8 bases between. CDR1 LNHNV and CDR2 YYDKDF come from the germline V gene (reference sequence). This CDR3 has 13 amino acids. In DNA, the CDR3 is TGTGCCACCAGCAGAGTACGGGGGACTGAAGCTTTCTTT. This codes for CATSRVRGTEAFF.

V usage is TRBV3-1 (or the pseudogene TRBV3-2) and J usage is TRBJ1-6, with a weak D call TRBD1 (6 bases). V lost 1 base and J lost 8, with 9 bases in between. This CDR3 has 14 residues. The germline CDR1 and CDR2 sequences are LGHDT and YNNKEL (reference sequence). Here the CDR3 DNA reads TGTGCCAGCAGCCAAGGGGCAGGGGATTCACCCCTCCACTTT. Its protein is CASSQGAGDSPLHF.

The genes are TRBV5-1 and TRBJ2-5; weak D call: TRBD1 (5 bases). Between the trimmed V and J ends, which lost 4 bases and 2 bases, there was a span of 15 bases. Germline loops: CDR1 SGHRS, CDR2 YFSETQ. The CDR3 is 15 residues long. The CDR3 protein is CASSVAPTGQETQYF. In DNA form, the CDR3 reads TGCGCCAGCAGCGTGGCCCCTACAGGACAAGAGACCCAGTACTTC.